The clone carrying this TCR beta chain was seen a few times. Its antigen is not known. Germline assignment: CDR1 SGHTA and CDR2 FQGNSA. This CDR3 is built from 14 residues. V trimming: 5 bases; J trimming: 3 bases; junction bases outside the gene matches: 4. MiXCR, run by TCRdb on the reads, gives a single entry per CDR3 protein. The sample consists of hundreds of thousands of distinct CDR3 sequences, more than 20% of them appearing once. The entry originates in a study of T cell repertoires in cytomegalovirus infection. Study findings and constraints: Based on cumulative public TCR beta family frequency, carriers of CMV plus the relevant HLA were identified.

The sample was CD8+ T cells from PBMCs. The receptor's source is a human donor in good health (CMV status not recorded). Some clones in this sample may be carry-over from other donors' samples. This chain links TRBV7-2 with TRBJ2-5, with TRBD1 matching over 9 bases. For the CDR3, the DNA is TGTGCCAGCAGCCAGAGGGACAGGGAAGAGACCCAGTACTTC. It is translated as CASSQRDREETQYF.